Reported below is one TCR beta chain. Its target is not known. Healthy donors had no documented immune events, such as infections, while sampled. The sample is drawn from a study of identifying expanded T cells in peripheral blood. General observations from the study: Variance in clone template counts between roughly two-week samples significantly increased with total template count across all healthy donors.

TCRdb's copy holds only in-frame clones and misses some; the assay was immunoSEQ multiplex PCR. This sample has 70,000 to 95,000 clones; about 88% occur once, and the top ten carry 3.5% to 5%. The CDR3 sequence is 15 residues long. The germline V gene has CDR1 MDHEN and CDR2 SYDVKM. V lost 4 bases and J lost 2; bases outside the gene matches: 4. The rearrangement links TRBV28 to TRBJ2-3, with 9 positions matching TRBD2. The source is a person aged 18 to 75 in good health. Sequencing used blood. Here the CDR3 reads CASSYGLANTDTQYF. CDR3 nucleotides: TGTGCCAGCAGTTACGGACTAGCGAACACAGATACGCAGTATTTT.